One and the same sample provided the 16 T cell receptor beta chains below, sequenced in a study of cytomegalovirus exposure and HLA in healthy donors. This PCR relied on a set of 60 Vbeta primers and 13 Jbeta primers. Using immunoSEQ multiplex PCR, the repertoire was profiled, and TCRdb retains in-frame clones only, with some absent. The sample has 87,000 or so clones, around 64% seen once. The sequenced material came from PBMCs. Receptors were obtained from a man aged 55 to 69 in good health and CMV-seronegative.

This chain links TRBV11-3 with TRBJ2-7, with 9 bases fitting TRBD1. J lost 5 bases, V lost 5 bases, and 10 bases had no gene match. The CDR3 has 15 amino acids. Germline CDR1 is SGHNT and CDR2 is YENEEA. DNA of the CDR3: TGTGCCAGCAGCCGTCGGGACAGGGCGAACAACGAGCAGTACTTC. It translates to CASSRRDRANNEQYF.

Written as DNA, the CDR3 is TGTGCCAGCTCACCTTACAGCGGGGGCATTCAAGAGACCCAGTACTTC. Its translation: CASSPYSGGIQETQYF. This chain uses TRBV18 with TRBJ2-5; 8 bases are a match to TRBD2. The CDR3 totals 16 residues. Germline trimming cut 3 bases from V and 2 bases from J; bases unmatched to any gene: 8. Per germline, CDR1 KGHSH and CDR2 LQKENI.

The V call is TRBV7-2, the J call TRBJ2-1; 7 bases fit TRBD1. Germline-derived CDR1 and CDR2 are SGHTA and FQGNSA. This CDR3 contains 16 residues. Unmatched junction bases numbered 6, after V lost 3 bases and J lost 1 base. The DNA of the CDR3 is TGTGCCAGCAGCTTCGGACAGGTAGGGTCCTACAATGAGCAGTTCTTC. Translating gives CASSFGQVGSYNEQFF.

The V gene is TRBV7-3, the J gene TRBJ2-2; 11 nucleotides agree with TRBD1. The germline CDR1 and CDR2 sequences are SGHTA and FQGTGA. J lost 0 bases, V lost 5 bases, and 11 bases had no gene match. The CDR3 is 19 amino acids. The CDR3, as DNA: TGTGCCAGCAGCCTAAGGACAGGGGGCGAAGGCACGAACACCGGGGAGCTGTTTTTT. Its translation is CASSLRTGGEGTNTGELFF.

The V call is TRBV19, the J call TRBJ1-5; D is uncertain. In germline, CDR1 is LNHDA, CDR2 SQIVND (reference sequence). The CDR3 is made up of 14 amino acids. The V gene lost 0 bases and the J gene lost 6 bases, with 9 bases spanning the gap. The CDR3 DNA is TGTGCCAGTAGTATAGATCAGAGGGTTCAGCCCCAGCATTTT. It encodes CASSIDQRVQPQHF.

V usage is TRBV5-4 and J usage is TRBJ2-5; 8 positions agree with TRBD2. The V segment lost 0 bases and the J segment 5 bases; nucleotides outside the gene matches: 6. Per the germline V gene, CDR1 is SGHNT and CDR2 is YYREEE (reference sequence). The CDR3 loop spans 15 amino acids. CDR3 coding DNA: TGTGCCAGCAGCTTGGTTTCGGGGGGGCGGGAGACCCAGTACTTC. Its protein product is CASSLVSGGRETQYF. The full variable domain, its missing parts supplied by reference TRBV5-4 and TRBJ2-5, is ETGVTQSPTHLIKTRGQQVTLRCSSQSGHNTVSWYQQALGQGPQFIFQYYREEENGRGNFPPRFSGLQFPNYSSELNVNALELDDSALYLCASSLVSGGRETQYFGPGTRLLVL.

This chain joins TRBV18 and TRBJ2-1; TRBD1 aligns across 7 bases. The CDR3 sequence is 13 residues long. Germline trimming cut 2 bases from V and 9 bases from J; bases unmatched to any gene: 4. CDR1 and CDR2 from the germline V gene are KGHSH and LQKENI. CDR3 in amino acids: CASSPDRDAEQFF. CDR3 sequence (DNA): TGTGCCAGCTCACCAGACAGGGATGCTGAGCAGTTCTTC.

The chain links TRBV15 to TRBJ2-3, with 11 nucleotides matching TRBD1. The CDR3 consists of 14 residues. CDR1 is LNHNV, CDR2 YYDKDF, per germline (reference sequence). V gave up 4 bases and J gave up 6 bases; unmatched junction bases: 3. The CDR3 loop is CATSTDRGRDTQYF. The CDR3 DNA follows: TGTGCCACCAGCACGGACAGGGGGCGGGATACGCAGTATTTT.

The rearrangement links TRBV7-9 to TRBJ2-2; the D is unclear. The CDR3 contains 15 residues. The germline V gene has CDR1 SEHNR and CDR2 FQNEAQ (reference sequence). Trimming removed 1 base from V and 6 bases from J, with 12 bases in between. CDR3 protein: CASSLEAGFAGELFF. The CDR3 bases are TGTGCCAGCAGCTTAGAGGCAGGTTTTGCCGGGGAGCTGTTTTTT.

This rearrangement joins TRBV10-1 to TRBJ1-1, with D unresolved. Trimming pared 4 bases from V and 1 base from J, leaving 10 bases between. This CDR3 spans 14 amino acids. Germline V lookup: CDR1 WNHNN, CDR2 SYGVQD (reference sequence). The CDR3 DNA follows: TGCGCCAGCAGTGCCCGCGGTGGGAACACTGAAGCTTTCTTT. It codes for CASSARGGNTEAFF.

V usage is TRBV5-1 and J usage is TRBJ1-5; no definite D call. Germline lookup yields CDR1 SGHRS and CDR2 YFSETQ. The CDR3 has 14 amino acids. V lost 3 bases and J lost 6, with 13 bases in between. The CDR3 coding sequence is TGCGCCAGCAGCTCCGGAGAAAAGAGTCAGCCCCAGCATTTT. This gives the protein CASSSGEKSQPQHF.

The V and J genes are TRBV6-1 and TRBJ1-5; 10 positions match TRBD1. After removal of 6 bases from V and 7 bases from J, the junction contained 3 bases not matched to a gene. The CDR3 loop spans 13 amino acids. Per the germline V gene, CDR1 is MNHNS and CDR2 is SASEGT. The CDR3 sequence: CASRGQGFQPQHF. CDR3 coding DNA: TGTGCCAGCAGGGGACAGGGGTTCCAGCCCCAGCATTTT.

This clone was seen just once. The genes are TRBV5-1 and TRBJ1-2, with D possibly being TRBD1 (6 bases). Germline assignment: CDR1 SGHRS and CDR2 YFSETQ. Trimming took off 1 base at V and 2 bases at J, with 12 bases between the two ends. The CDR3 length is 15 residues. CDR3 amino acids: CASSLSPGQNYGYTF. The CDR3 DNA reads TGCGCCAGCAGCTTGTCGCCCGGACAGAACTATGGCTACACCTTC.

In its sample, this clone was seen a few times. The sample carries other DNA sequences with the same CDR3. The J gene is TRBJ2-1, the V gene TRBV7-2, with TRBD2 identical over 7 bases. The CDR3 contains 16 residues. The J segment lost 0 bases and the V segment lost 1 base, leaving 3 bases of the junction unmatched. Germline V CDR1 and CDR2: SGHTA, FQGNSA. DNA for the CDR3: TGTGCCAGCAGCTTAGATGGCGGGAGCTCCTACAATGAGCAGTTCTTC. This gives the protein CASSLDGGSSYNEQFF.

V gene TRBV7-7 combines with J gene TRBJ2-5; D is unclear. The DNA end favors TRBJ2-7, so the J call may be wrong. The CDR3 sequence is 15 residues long. The germline CDR1 and CDR2 sequences are SSHAT and FNYEAQ (reference sequence). This CDR3 is CASSLAPRCSYEQYF. For the CDR3, the DNA is TGTGCCAGCAGCTTAGCCCCGCGTTGCTCCTACGAGCAGTACTTC.

This clone was detected a few times. This sequence joins TRBV5-4 and TRBJ1-3; 11 bases match TRBD1. This CDR3 comprises 14 residues. Unmatched junction bases numbered 0, after V lost 3 bases and J lost 4 bases. Germline V gives CDR1 SGHNT, CDR2 YYREEE (reference sequence). CDR3 region: CASSWTGGGNTIYF. The CDR3 DNA reads TGTGCCAGCAGCTGGACAGGGGGCGGAAACACCATATATTTT.